The sequence of this T cell receptor beta chain was determined in a study of early T cells in non-severe SARS-CoV-2 infection (dated by TCRdb to about 2021). Broadly, across the study: TCR sequencing used bulk RNA from unsorted whole blood, so alpha and beta chains could not be paired. Broader findings and caveats from the paper: VDJdb matching was skewed toward anti-spike CD8 responses and likely underestimated virus-specific expansions by missing private and CD4 specificities.

Comment on this clonotype: This receptor's antigen is unknown. Within one base of it there is no much larger clone, and no base qualities were kept.

The study was a case-control design nested within a healthcare worker cohort in London, UK, with weekly nasopharyngeal swab PCR tests and blood sampling. Healthcare workers were enrolled in the week of the UK lockdown, from 23 to 31 March 2020, and were followed every week for up to roughly 15 weeks. The CDR1 and CDR2 encoded by the germline V gene are SGHRS and YFSETQ. The CDR3 has 15 amino acids, counting the end cysteine and phenylalanine. Of all the DNA, just the CDR3 is kept, 45 bases in frame from base 1. V lost 6 bases and J lost 1 base, and the count of bases not matched to a germline gene is 7. The library was obtained by 5' RACE. Sequenced on a NextSeq 500. To correct for sequencing error and PCR bias, the TCR library protocol tagged individual cDNA molecules with unique molecular identifiers. Both TCR alpha and beta chains were sequenced, and tight co-correlation was observed between alpha and beta sequence abundances in each sample. As for how the authors treated the data: V gene, J gene and CDR3 annotation of TCR sequences was performed with Decombinator V4. TCRs were defined as expanded if a significant change between any two time points was detected under a Poisson model with p below 0.0001. TCR abundances were normalised to the total number of TCRs sequenced per sample and expressed as counts per million. TRAV1-2 paired with TRAJ12, TRAJ20 or TRAJ33 defined MAIT TCRs, while TRAV10 paired with TRAJ18 defined iNKT TCRs. VDJdb, accessed 1 November 2021, was searched for CMV, EBV and SARS-CoV-2 annotated TCRs, with TCRs annotated for multiple antigens excluded. The raw public data were reprocessed by TCRdb itself: fastp quality trimming at Q25, MiXCR clonotype calling, in-frame beta chains only. Every CDR3 protein is listed once, alongside the most common genes and DNA of its rows. The V and J calls, along with clone size, are taken from TCRdb and not from the paper's own processing. This sample holds roughly 40,000 distinct CDR3 sequences; roughly 4.3% were observed only once. The ten top clones hold 4.8% of the sample.

Source material: whole blood. This receptor chain uses TRBV5-1 and TRBJ2-5; 9 central bases correspond to TRBD1. This TCR was sampled from an adult who was a healthcare worker with PCR-confirmed SARS-CoV-2 infection or an uninfected control (not recorded which). At the DNA level, the sequence is TGCGCCAGCACGCCGGGACAGGGACCCCAAGAGACCCAGTACTTC. The translation is CASTPGQGPQETQYF.